This TCR beta chain comes out of a study of blood T cells in healthy people across ages. This clonotype was observed a handful of times. A second about 7 to 12 cycle PCR used barcoded and J-beta primers. All samples yielded 2.5 million or more CDR3-containing paired-end reads. Each CDR3 protein gets one entry after TCRdb re-called the 5' RACE reads with MiXCR. The table lists 800,000 to 1,000,000 distinct CDR3 sequences, 48% of them singletons, with roughly 12% in the top ten. The TCR originated in a man younger than 45 in good health. Source material: blood.

The CDR3 reads CARSPPEGLYEQYF. The CDR3, as DNA: TGTGCCAGGTCCCCCCCCGAGGGCTTATACGAGCAGTACTTC. This sequence joins TRBV2 and TRBJ2-7, with D tentatively TRBD2 (5 bases). There are 14 residues in the CDR3. The germline gives CDR1 SNHLY, CDR2 FYNNEI. V dropped 9 bases and J dropped 4 bases, with 19 bases sitting between them. Full variable domain (remainder filled in from reference TRBV2 and TRBJ2-7): EPEVTQTPSHQVTQMGQEVILRCVPISNHLYFYWYRQILGQKVEFLVSFYNNEISEKSEIFDDQFSVERPDGSNFTLKIRSTKLEDSAMYFCARSPPEGLYEQYFGPGTRLTVT.